One sample yielded the 23 T cell receptor beta chains listed below, sequenced in a study of T cell responses to AZD1222 COVID-19 vaccine. TCRdb's table, derived via immunoSEQ multiplex PCR, lists solely in-frame clones and lacks some. The sample has 140,000 to 150,000 clones, 90% to 95% seen once. The source was peripheral blood, collected after recovery from COVID-19. The source is an adult who had recovered from COVID-19.

The rearrangement uses TRBV2 and TRBJ1-5, with a tentative D call TRBD1 (5 bases). This CDR3 has 12 residues. V dropped 6 bases and J dropped 7 bases, with 10 bases sitting between them. The germline gives CDR1 SNHLY, CDR2 FYNNEI. The CDR3 protein is CASSPGLQPQHF. CDR3 nucleotide sequence: TGTGCCAGCAGCCCAGGGTTGCAGCCCCAGCATTTT.

The rearrangement joins TRBV5-1 to TRBJ2-2; D might be TRBD2 (6 bases). Germline V gene lookup returns CDR1 SGHRS and CDR2 YFSETQ. The CDR3 consists of 15 residues. V was trimmed by 5 bases and J by 1 base, leaving 12 bases between them. DNA of the CDR3: TGCGCCAGCAGAGCCGGGACTCAGAACACCGGGGAGCTGTTTTTT. Translated: CASRAGTQNTGELFF.

The V call is TRBV10-3, the J call TRBJ1-2; maybe TRBD1 (6 bases). V lost 10 bases and J 2 bases, leaving 20 bases between the germline ends. The V gene's germline CDR1 is ENHRY and CDR2 SYGVKD. This CDR3 spans 15 amino acids. CDR3 coding DNA: TGTGCCACCCAGTCACGGGGGCCAGACAACTATGGCTACACCTTC. It encodes CATQSRGPDNYGYTF.

The genes are TRBV7-2 and TRBJ1-4; D may be TRBD1 (5 bases). This CDR3 region has 16 residues. CDR1 is SGHTA and CDR2 is FQGNSA in the germline V gene. The ends were cut back, 5 bases at V and 4 bases at J, with 17 bases in the middle. This CDR3 is CASSRRRVKDNEKLFF. The CDR3 DNA follows: TGTGCCAGCAGCCGTCGCAGGGTCAAAGATAATGAAAAACTGTTTTTT.

This rearrangement joins TRBV6-5 to TRBJ1-5; TRBD1 might be the D (5 bases). This CDR3 has 13 amino acids. Trimming pared 8 bases from V and 5 bases from J, leaving 13 bases between. Germline CDR1 reads MNHEY; CDR2 reads SVGAGI. CDR3 in amino acids: CASGRGEDQPQHF. CDR3 nucleotide sequence: TGTGCCAGCGGACGGGGGGAGGATCAGCCCCAGCATTTT.

This clone was seen a single time. The chain combines TRBV3-1 (or the pseudogene TRBV3-2) with TRBJ2-3; perhaps TRBD2 as D (6 bases). CDR3 length equals 16 residues. Deletions cut 3 bases from V and 2 bases from J, with 15 bases between. Germline V gene data show CDR1 as LGHDT and CDR2 as YNNKEL (reference sequence). CDR3 sequence: CASSQTISGLTDTQYF. In nucleotides, the CDR3 is TGTGCCAGCAGCCAGACCATTAGCGGACTCACAGATACGCAGTATTTT.

This chain uses TRBV6-1 with TRBJ1-2; D unresolved. Germline CDR1 reads MNHNS; CDR2 reads SASEGT. Trimming took 0 bases from V and 7 from J, leaving 12 bases between them. This CDR3 has 14 residues. The chain's CDR3 is CASSEAVGRLGYTF. CDR3 DNA sequence: TGTGCCAGCAGTGAAGCCGTAGGGCGGCTTGGCTACACCTTC.

The chain carries TRBV5-4 and TRBJ1-1; possibly TRBD1 for D (6 bases). The germline gives CDR1 SGHNT, CDR2 YYREEE (reference sequence). The CDR3 extends over 15 amino acids. V was clipped by 0 bases and J by 1 base, with 10 bases between them. The CDR3 DNA reads TGTGCCAGCAGCTTGGACGGCAGGGGGAACACTGAAGCTTTCTTT. It encodes CASSLDGRGNTEAFF.

CDR3 coding DNA: TGTGCCAGCAGTGAGGGGACAGGGAGTTCACCCCTCCACTTT. Protein: CASSEGTGSSPLHF. This chain uses TRBV2 with TRBJ1-6; the match to TRBD1 covers 9 bases. The CDR3 sequence is 14 residues long. Germline assignment: CDR1 SNHLY and CDR2 FYNNEI. After removal of 3 bases from V and 9 bases from J, the junction contained 3 bases not matched to a gene.

This sequence joins TRBV25-1 and TRBJ2-3; D gene ambiguous. This CDR3 is built from 14 residues. The V gene lost 1 base and the J gene lost 1 base, with 6 bases spanning the gap. In germline, CDR1 is MGHDK, CDR2 SYGVNS. For the CDR3, the DNA is TGTGCCAGCAGTGAATTAGTCGGCACAGATACGCAGTATTTT. It encodes CASSELVGTDTQYF.

This clone occurred once. The chain combines TRBV2 with TRBJ2-3; 11 bases map to TRBD2. The CDR3 is 14 amino acids. V trimming: 7 bases; J trimming: 5 bases; junction bases outside the gene matches: 5. The germline V gene has CDR1 SNHLY and CDR2 FYNNEI. The DNA for the CDR3 is TGTGCCAGCACACTAGCGGGAGTCTTAGATACGCAGTATTTT. It yields the protein CASTLAGVLDTQYF.

The rearrangement joins TRBV12-3 or TRBV12-4 to TRBJ2-1; D is perhaps TRBD2 (5 bases). The V and J ends lost 5 bases and 6 bases respectively, with 5 bases between them. This CDR3 has 11 residues. CDR3 DNA sequence: TGTGCCAGCAGTACTAGCAATGAGCAGTTCTTC. Translating gives CASSTSNEQFF.

V usage is TRBV28 and J usage is TRBJ2-1, with TRBD2 as a possible D gene (6 bases). Trimming shortened V by 6 bases and J by 0 bases, and 21 bases separated the two germline ends. The length of the CDR3 is 18 residues. Germline V CDR1 and CDR2: MDHEN, SYDVKM. Written as DNA, the CDR3 is TGTGCCAGCAGCCGTGCGGTACGGGAGTTTTCCTCCTACAATGAGCAGTTCTTC. This encodes CASSRAVREFSSYNEQFF.

This clone was picked up one time. The chain carries TRBV7-9 and TRBJ1-1, with D perhaps matching TRBD1 (5 bases). The V end was cut by 6 bases, the J end by 1 base, with 9 bases between. The CDR3 is 13 amino acids. In germline, CDR1 is SEHNR, CDR2 FQNEAQ (reference sequence). DNA of the CDR3: TGTGCCAGCAGAAAACAGGAGAACACTGAAGCTTTCTTT. Amino acid sequence: CASRKQENTEAFF.

Comments on this clone: Germline is not matched at one junction end, which may reflect a read error. This chain joins TRBV9 and TRBJ1-2, with TRBD1 as a possible D gene (5 bases). The CDR3 consists of 10 residues. In germline, CDR1 is SGDLS, CDR2 YYNGEE. Here the CDR3 DNA reads TGTGCCAGCAGCGGCCGGGGCCGTGTCTTC. It is translated as CASSGRGRVF.

This clone occurred once. The chain employs TRBV29-1 and TRBJ2-7; D unclear. The germline CDR1 and CDR2 sequences are SQVTM and ANQGSEA. Trimming shortened V by 0 bases and J by 4 bases, and 10 bases separated the two germline ends. CDR3 size: 13 residues. The CDR3 bases are TGCAGCGTTGAAGAATTGGGGAAATACGAGCAGTACTTC. Amino acid sequence: CSVEELGKYEQYF.

This chain uses TRBV4-1 with TRBJ1-2; 10 nucleotides align to TRBD1. J was trimmed by 8 bases and V by 1 base; bases with no gene match: 7. The CDR3 is 15 amino acids. CDR1 and CDR2 from the germline V gene are MGHRA and YSYEKL. CDR3 coding DNA: TGCGCCAGCAGCCAAGGGACAGGGGGAGTTGGGGGCTACACCTTC. Translated: CASSQGTGGVGGYTF.

The chain has TRBV27 and TRBJ1-6, with a weak D call TRBD1 (6 bases). Germline V CDR1 and CDR2: MNHEY, SMNVEV (reference sequence). The CDR3 contains 16 residues. Between the trimmed V and J ends, which lost 4 bases and 5 bases, there was a span of 15 bases. The CDR3 DNA sequence: TGTGCCAGCAGTTGGGGCCCAGGGGCGAATAATTCACCCCTCCACTTT. Its protein is CASSWGPGANNSPLHF.

The V and J genes are TRBV6-7 and TRBJ1-5; D is uncertain. Being an ORF, TRBV6-7 has a function that is uncertain. This CDR3 has 16 residues. The V gene lost 0 bases and the J gene lost 0 bases, with 9 bases spanning the gap. CDR3 loop: CASSYSEGYSNQPQHF. The CDR3 DNA sequence: TGTGCCAGCAGTTACTCGGAGGGATATAGCAATCAGCCCCAGCATTTT.

The gene calls are TRBV5-8 and TRBJ1-2; D gene uncertain. The V end lost 0 bases, the J end lost 4 bases, and 13 bases lay between the germline ends. The CDR3 runs 15 residues. Germline V lookup: CDR1 SGHTS, CDR2 YDEGEE. CDR3 sequence (DNA): TGTGCCAGCAGCTTGGTTGGAACCTACGGCTATGGCTACACCTTC. It specifies CASSLVGTYGYGYTF.

The chain carries TRBV3-1 (or the pseudogene TRBV3-2) and TRBJ1-2; no reliable D call. V lost 2 bases and J 4 bases, leaving 11 bases between the germline ends. The CDR3 length is 14 residues. Germline V CDR1 and CDR2: LGHDT, YNNKEL (reference sequence). The CDR3 loop is CASSQPDGFYGYTF. The CDR3 DNA reads TGTGCCAGCAGCCAACCCGACGGATTCTATGGCTACACCTTC.

The rearrangement uses TRBV5-4 and TRBJ1-6; D may be TRBD1 (6 bases). Between the trimmed V and J ends, which lost 0 bases and 7 bases, there was a span of 14 bases. The length of the CDR3 is 16 residues. Germline assignment: CDR1 SGHNT and CDR2 YYREEE (reference sequence). This CDR3 reads CASSLAGGAANSPLHF. CDR3 nucleotide sequence: TGTGCCAGCAGCTTGGCCGGGGGGGCCGCAAATTCACCCCTCCACTTT.

The J gene is TRBJ2-7, the V gene TRBV9, with TRBD2 matching 7 bases. The J segment lost 0 bases and the V segment lost 3 bases, leaving 3 bases of the junction unmatched. CDR3 length equals 14 residues. Per germline, CDR1 SGDLS and CDR2 YYNGEE. In DNA, the CDR3 is TGTGCCAGCAGCGCCCGCGGGGGCTCCTACGAGCAGTACTTC. This codes for CASSARGGSYEQYF.